The 10 T cell receptor beta chains reported below all come from one sample, sequenced in a study of blood T cells in healthy people across ages. Primers used in a second PCR of roughly 7 to 12 cycles were a sample-barcoded 5' primer and a J-beta primer mix. MiXCR, run by TCRdb on the 5' RACE reads, gives a single entry per CDR3 protein. The sample has hundreds of thousands of distinct CDR3 sequences; 55% to 65% are singletons. The sequenced sample consisted of blood. These receptors were collected from a man aged 25 to 40 in good health.

This chain links TRBV27 with TRBJ2-3; either TRBD1 or TRBD2 may fit D (5 bases each). Germline CDR1 and CDR2: MNHEY and SMNVEV (reference sequence). This CDR3 spans 12 amino acids. V was trimmed by 8 bases and J by 4 bases, leaving 10 bases between them. The CDR3 DNA sequence: TGTGCCAGCGGCCTGGGGGCAGATACGCAGTATTTT. This gives the protein CASGLGADTQYF.

This clonotype was counted only a few times. This chain links TRBV7-3 with TRBJ1-2, with D possibly being TRBD1 (6 bases). Trimming pared 2 bases from V and 2 bases from J, leaving 12 bases between. The length of the CDR3 is 15 residues. Germline V gene data show CDR1 as SGHTA and CDR2 as FQGTGA. The CDR3 spells CASSLGDKTNYGYTF. CDR3 in DNA: TGTGCCAGCAGCTTAGGGGACAAGACGAACTATGGCTACACCTTC.

With regard to this clonotype: A clone one base away is much larger, so this may be a read error. The CDR3 spells CSVDRGNAGELFF. The CDR3 coding sequence is TGCAGCGTTGATCGGGGGAACGCCGGGGAGCTGTTTTTT. The chain is built from TRBV29-1 and TRBJ2-2, with D possibly being TRBD2 (6 bases). This CDR3 has 13 amino acids. The germline V gene has CDR1 SQVTM and CDR2 ANQGSEA.

V is TRBV6-2 or TRBV6-3 and J is TRBJ1-1; D is unclear. Germline assignment: CDR1 MNHEY and CDR2 SVGEGT. The CDR3 contains 13 residues. V dropped 10 bases and J dropped 1 base, with 13 bases sitting between them. The CDR3 DNA reads as TGTGCCACCCACGACACCCCGAACACTGAAGCTTTCTTT. This translates into CATHDTPNTEAFF.

The sample holds a few counts of this clonotype. The rearrangement uses TRBV20-1 and TRBJ2-7; D is possibly TRBD1 or TRBD2 (7 bases each). The CDR3 covers 15 residues. From germline, CDR1 is DFQATT and CDR2 SNEGSKA (reference sequence). V gave up 1 base and J gave up 2 bases, with 15 bases separating them. This chain's CDR3 is CSARVGGDSPYEQYF. DNA of the CDR3: TGCAGTGCTAGAGTGGGGGGGGACAGCCCCTACGAGCAGTACTTC.

The V call is TRBV7-3, the J call TRBJ2-2; the D is unclear. Per the germline V gene, CDR1 is SGHTA and CDR2 is FQGTGA. CDR3 length equals 17 residues. Trimming took off 8 bases at V and 2 bases at J, with 21 bases between the two ends. Here the CDR3 reads CASSITGHTDNTGELFF. The CDR3 DNA reads TGTGCCAGCTCGATAACGGGTCACACCGATAACACCGGGGAGCTGTTTTTT. The complete variable domain, with remaining parts taken from reference TRBV7-3 and TRBJ2-2, reads GAGVSQTPSNKVTEKGKYVELRCDPISGHTALYWYRQSLGQGPEFLIYFQGTGAADDSGLPNDRFFAVRPEGSVSTLKIQRTERGDSAVYLCASSITGHTDNTGELFFGEGSRLTVL.

The J gene is TRBJ2-3, the V gene TRBV10-3; D unclear. Germline lookup yields CDR1 ENHRY and CDR2 SYGVKD. CDR3 size: 15 residues. V was clipped by 7 bases and J by 1 base, with 15 bases between them. The CDR3 is CAITPTTTGTDTQYF. The CDR3, as DNA: TGTGCCATCACCCCGACCACCACCGGCACAGATACGCAGTATTTT.

The chain's CDR3 is CASSLEGGGWQETQYF. CDR3 coding DNA: TGTGCCAGCAGTTTAGAAGGTGGGGGGTGGCAAGAGACCCAGTACTTC. This chain links TRBV12-3 or TRBV12-4 with TRBJ2-5, with D possibly being TRBD2 (6 bases). V was shortened by 1 base and J by 2 bases, with 14 bases between the two germline ends. The CDR3 totals 16 residues.

This chain uses TRBV6-2 or TRBV6-3 with TRBJ2-1; TRBD1 aligns across 7 bases. V lost 4 bases and J lost 11; bases outside the gene matches: 8. This CDR3 region has 13 residues. Looked up from germline, CDR1 is MNHEY and CDR2 is SVGEGT. The CDR3 reads CASSSPTGMKQFF. The CDR3 nucleotides are TGTGCCAGCAGTTCCCCGACAGGGATGAAGCAGTTCTTC.

A single count supports this clonotype. The CDR3 region has the DNA TGTGCCATCAGTGAGCCGGGACGTAGGGACACTGAAGCTTTCTTT. Its protein product is CAISEPGRRDTEAFF. The J gene is TRBJ1-1, the V gene TRBV10-3; D possibly corresponds to TRBD1 (5 bases). V lost 2 bases and J 3 bases, leaving 13 bases between the germline ends. Germline V lookup: CDR1 ENHRY, CDR2 SYGVKD. This CDR3 contains 15 residues.